The 13 T cell receptor beta chains reported below all come from one sample, sequenced in a study of T cells after yellow fever vaccination. TCRdb ran MiXCR on the 5' RACE reads and lists one entry per CDR3 protein. The table has fewer than 350,000 distinct CDR3 sequences, about 8.7% seen once. The specimen was PBMCs, collected on the day of the first yellow fever vaccination. The receptors here all came from a man aged 18 to 29 who received the YFV17D yellow fever vaccine.

This clonotype appeared a few times. The rearrangement uses TRBV24-1 and TRBJ2-1; either TRBD1 or TRBD2 may fit D (5 bases each). Germline CDR1 KGHDR, CDR2 SFDVKD. The length of the CDR3 is 14 residues. The V gene lost 6 bases and the J gene lost 4 bases, with 12 bases spanning the gap. The CDR3 here is CATSSGGGYNEQFF. As DNA, the CDR3 is TGTGCCACCAGTAGTGGGGGTGGATACAATGAGCAGTTCTTC.

The sample holds a few counts of this clonotype. This rearrangement joins TRBV6-5 to TRBJ2-6, with D hard to call. Germline V CDR1 and CDR2: MNHEY, SVGAGI. The CDR3 is 15 residues long. Trimming took off 2 bases at V and 0 bases at J, with 5 bases between the two ends. CDR3 nucleotides: TGTGCCAGCAGTTACGTCATCTCTGGGGCCAACGTCCTGACTTTC. Encoded protein: CASSYVISGANVLTF.

The DNA of the CDR3 is TGCATGATGCGCTCGGGGGCGGCAATCTCCTATGGCTACACCTTC. This codes for CMMRSGAAISYGYTF. The chain joins TRBV20-1 to TRBJ1-2, with D perhaps TRBD1 (6 bases). In germline, CDR1 is DFQATT, CDR2 SNEGSKA (reference sequence). The CDR3 extends over 15 amino acids.

This clonotype has only a few counts. This chain joins TRBV28 and TRBJ1-2; D remains unclear. Germline CDR1 and CDR2: MDHEN and SYDVKM. The CDR3 loop spans 14 amino acids. Trimming shortened V by 3 bases and J by 8 bases, and 16 bases separated the two germline ends. CDR3 in DNA: TGTGCCAGCAGTTTTGGGATGGTAGGATACGGCTACACCTTC. Translation gives CASSFGMVGYGYTF.

V gene TRBV5-4 combines with J gene TRBJ2-5, with D perhaps TRBD2 (6 bases). The CDR3 spans 17 residues. Looked up from germline, CDR1 is SGHNT and CDR2 is YYREEE (reference sequence). V lost 3 bases and J lost 5, with 23 bases in between. CDR3 in DNA: TGTGCCAGCAGCTCCGTGGTGGGCAGCTCGGGACTCGAGACCCAGTACTTC. Amino acid sequence: CASSSVVGSSGLETQYF.

This clonotype was counted ten times or more. The rearrangement joins TRBV24-1 to TRBJ2-1, with TRBD2 identical over 7 bases. The CDR3 is made up of 11 amino acids. Germline loops: CDR1 KGHDR, CDR2 SFDVKD. V shed 5 bases, J shed 15 bases, and the junction held 6 bases outside the gene matches. The CDR3 loop reads CATSGMGGGFF. The CDR3, as DNA: TGTGCCACCAGTGGGATGGGGGGGGGGTTCTTC.

This clonotype showed up just a few times. V usage is TRBV7-8 and J usage is TRBJ2-7; unclear D gene. This CDR3 comprises 15 residues. V was trimmed by 1 base and J by 0 bases, leaving 10 bases between them. The germline V gene encodes CDR1 SGHVS and CDR2 FQNEAQ. As DNA, the CDR3 is TGTGCCAGCAGCTTAGAGGCGCTCCCCTCCTACGAGCAGTACGTC. Translating it yields CASSLEALPSYEQYV.

Only a few counts were recorded for this clonotype. The chain uses TRBV6-5 and TRBJ1-2; 8 bases line up with TRBD1. The germline CDR1 and CDR2 sequences are MNHEY and SVGAGI. The CDR3 totals 14 residues. J lost 8 bases, V lost 0 bases, and 5 bases had no gene match. The CDR3 DNA sequence: TGTGCCAGCAGTTACTCGGGCAGGGGGCAAGGCTACACCTTC. As protein: CASSYSGRGQGYTF.

This clonotype has a handful of counts. CDR3 in DNA: TGCGCCAGCAGCCAAGTAGGCACAGGGAACACTGAAGCTTTCTTT. This codes for CASSQVGTGNTEAFF. The chain employs TRBV4-1 and TRBJ1-1; tentative D call: TRBD1 (5 bases). The CDR3 extends over 15 amino acids. From germline, CDR1 is MGHRA and CDR2 YSYEKL. V was cut by 1 base and J by 1 base, with 10 bases left in between.

Only a few counts were recorded for this clonotype. V and J are TRBV7-8 and TRBJ2-2; D unresolved. Trimming cost V 1 base and J 8 bases, with 5 bases left between them. CDR1 is SGHVS, CDR2 FQNEAQ, per germline. This CDR3 is 12 amino acids long. CDR3 in amino acids: CASSLVKGELFF. In DNA form, the CDR3 reads TGTGCCAGCAGCTTAGTAAAGGGGGAGCTGTTTTTT.

This clonotype was seen more than once but under ten times. The chain uses TRBV7-2 and TRBJ1-6; perhaps TRBD1 as D (5 bases). Trimming cost V 5 bases and J 9 bases, with 14 bases left between them. Germline V gene sequence: CDR1 SGHTA, CDR2 FQGNSA. The length of the CDR3 is 14 residues. Here the CDR3 DNA reads TGTGCCAGCAGCAAGGCTGGGGCGGCTTCACCCCTCCACTTT. It encodes CASSKAGAASPLHF.

This chain connects TRBV19 to TRBJ1-2; D is ambiguous. The V gene lost 3 bases and the J gene lost 3 bases, with 14 bases spanning the gap. Germline V lookup: CDR1 LNHDA, CDR2 SQIVND (reference sequence). The CDR3 consists of 15 residues. The chain's CDR3 is CASSMVQEVDYGYTF. The CDR3 region has the DNA TGTGCCAGTAGTATGGTCCAGGAGGTAGACTATGGCTACACCTTC.

This chain links TRBV20-1 with TRBJ2-3; 9 nucleotides agree with TRBD1. After removal of 4 bases from V and 5 bases from J, the junction contained 4 bases not matched to a gene. The CDR3 loop spans 13 amino acids. The germline gives CDR1 DFQATT, CDR2 SNEGSKA (reference sequence). This CDR3 reads CSAMTGGQDTQYF. In nucleotides, the CDR3 is TGCAGTGCTATGACAGGGGGACAAGATACGCAGTATTTT.